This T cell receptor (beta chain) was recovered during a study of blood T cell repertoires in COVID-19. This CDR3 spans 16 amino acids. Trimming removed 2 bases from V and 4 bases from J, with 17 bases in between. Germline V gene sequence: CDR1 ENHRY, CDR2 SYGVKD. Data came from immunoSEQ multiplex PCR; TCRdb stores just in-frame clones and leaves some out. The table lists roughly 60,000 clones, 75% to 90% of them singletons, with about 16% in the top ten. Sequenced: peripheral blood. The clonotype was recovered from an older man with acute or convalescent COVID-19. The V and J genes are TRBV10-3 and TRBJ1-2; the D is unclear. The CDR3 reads CAISESQAKRFYGYTF. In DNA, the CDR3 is TGTGCCATCAGTGAGAGTCAGGCCAAAAGATTCTATGGCTACACCTTC.